A single sample is the source of the 28 T cell receptor beta chains below, sequenced in a study of blood T cells in healthy people across ages. A second about 6 to 12 cycle PCR used barcoded and J-beta primers. Using its own MiXCR run on the 5' RACE reads, TCRdb lists one record per CDR3 protein. The sample carries roughly 790,000 distinct CDR3 sequences, approximately 39% recorded once. Input material: blood. Every receptor here comes from a woman aged 55-75 years in good health.

A few counts support this clonotype. The chain uses TRBV20-1 and TRBJ2-7; D is tentatively TRBD1 or TRBD2 (7 bases each). Looked up from germline, CDR1 is DFQATT and CDR2 is SNEGSKA (reference sequence). The CDR3 consists of 16 residues. The V and J ends lost 0 bases and 3 bases respectively, with 18 bases between them. The CDR3 sequence: CSARDGDREGFYEQYF. CDR3 DNA: TGCAGTGCTAGAGATGGAGACAGGGAGGGTTTCTACGAGCAGTACTTC.

On this clonotype itself: A much larger clonotype is one base distant, so this may be a read error. The chain joins TRBV7-2 to TRBJ2-1; weak D call: TRBD2 (6 bases). Germline V gene lookup returns CDR1 SGHTA and CDR2 FQGNSA. The CDR3 has 16 residues. As DNA, the CDR3 is TGTGCCGGCAGTTCACCCCTCGGGGGTAGCTACAATGAGCAGTTCTTC. As protein: CAGSSPLGGSYNEQFF.

In regard to this clonotype: Just one base apart from a much larger clone, this may be a read error. V and J are TRBV2 and TRBJ2-1; 9 bases fit TRBD1. The germline CDR1 and CDR2 sequences are SNHLY and FYNNEI. The CDR3 consists of 12 residues. V shed 2 bases and J 14 bases; nucleotides not matched to a gene: 4. The CDR3 loop is CASSETRDREFF. CDR3 coding DNA: TGTGCCAGCAGTGAAACGCGGGACAGGGAGTTCTTC.

The J gene is TRBJ1-3, the V gene TRBV7-6; a possible D gene is TRBD1 (6 bases). The germline gives CDR1 SGHVS, CDR2 FNYEAQ. Trimming removed 5 bases from V and 9 bases from J, with 14 bases in between. This CDR3 contains 13 residues. CDR3 in DNA: TGTGCCAGCAGCCCGATAAGGGGGGGCACCATATATTTT. Its protein is CASSPIRGGTIYF.

This clonotype was seen only a few times. The V gene is TRBV27, the J gene TRBJ2-7; no clear D gene. Trimming cost V 0 bases and J 4 bases, with 10 bases left between them. Germline lookup yields CDR1 MNHEY and CDR2 SMNVEV (reference sequence). The CDR3 has 14 residues. The CDR3 coding sequence is TGTGCCAGCAGTTTATCGATAGGAATTTACGAGCAGTACTTC. This sequence encodes CASSLSIGIYEQYF.

Concerning this clonotype itself: A much larger clone differs by one base, so this may be a read error. This rearrangement joins TRBV29-1 to TRBJ2-5; no reliable D call. V shed 6 bases and J shed 11 bases, with 19 bases lying between them. The germline V gene has CDR1 SQVTM and CDR2 ANQGSEA. The CDR3 covers 12 residues. The CDR3, as DNA: TGCAGCGTGAAGAGGAGCGAGGATGAGCAGTACTTC. It codes for CSVKRSEDEQYF.

The chain links TRBV4-3 to TRBJ2-5; no reliable D call. CDR1 is LGHNA and CDR2 is YSLEER in the germline V gene. The CDR3 length is 15 residues. Between the trimmed V and J ends, which lost 0 bases and 11 bases, there was a span of 19 bases. DNA for the CDR3: TGCGCCAGCAGCCAAGATGTAAGCTCCTACAAGGAGCAGTACTTC. It specifies CASSQDVSSYKEQYF.

This sequence joins TRBV10-3 and TRBJ1-6; no clear D gene. Per germline, CDR1 ENHRY and CDR2 SYGVKD. The CDR3 is 16 amino acids. V was clipped by 3 bases and J by 5 bases, with 14 bases between them. CDR3 residues: CAISDHMEKDNSPLHF. The CDR3 DNA follows: TGTGCCATCAGTGATCACATGGAAAAAGATAATTCACCCCTCCACTTT.

This clonotype came up a few times. The chain carries TRBV4-2 and TRBJ2-1, with 8 nucleotides matching TRBD1. The CDR3 spans 17 residues. The J segment lost 4 bases and the V segment lost 4 bases, leaving 12 bases of the junction unmatched. Germline CDR1 is LGHNA and CDR2 is YNFKEQ. CDR3 in DNA: TGTGCCAGCAGCCGCGCAGGGGGCCACGATATTTACAATGAGCAGTTCTTC. Translated, it gives CASSRAGGHDIYNEQFF.

This clonotype has just one count. This chain uses TRBV7-3 with TRBJ2-6, with D uncertain. Germline V lookup: CDR1 SGHTA, CDR2 FQGTGA. Trimming took 0 bases from V and 3 from J, leaving 15 bases between them. This CDR3 region has 18 residues. CDR3 amino acids: CASSLTFVPADGANVLTF. CDR3 nucleotides: TGTGCCAGCAGCTTAACGTTTGTCCCTGCGGATGGGGCCAACGTCCTGACTTTC.

This clonotype was recorded at least ten times. Just one base apart from a much larger clone, this may be a read error. The chain recombines TRBV20-1 with TRBJ2-5; D is perhaps TRBD2 (6 bases). The ends were cut back, 5 bases at V and 1 base at J, with 14 bases in the middle. Germline lookup yields CDR1 DFQATT and CDR2 SNEGSKA (reference sequence). The CDR3 sequence is 14 residues long. DNA for the CDR3: TGCAGTGCTGGCGTAATGGGGGGCCAAGAGACCCAGTACTTC. The encoded protein is CSAGVMGGQETQYF.

This clonotype was observed a few times. The DNA for the CDR3 is TGCGCCAGCAGCCAAGATGCGTCAATGGCAGATACGCAGTATTTT. Translated, it gives CASSQDASMADTQYF. The chain combines TRBV4-3 with TRBJ2-3, with D unresolved. The ends were cut back, 0 bases at V and 4 bases at J, with 11 bases in the middle. Germline V CDR1 and CDR2: LGHNA, YSLEER. The CDR3 consists of 15 residues.

There are many counts of this clonotype. This chain links TRBV24-1 with TRBJ2-1; 8 bases are a match to TRBD1. J lost 0 bases, V lost 2 bases, and 11 bases had no gene match. Germline-derived CDR1 and CDR2 are KGHDR and SFDVKD. This CDR3 comprises 19 residues. The CDR3 loop reads CATSDSLDRVSGSYNEQFF. In DNA form, the CDR3 reads TGTGCCACCAGTGATTCATTGGACAGGGTTAGCGGCTCCTACAATGAGCAGTTCTTC.

This clonotype was seen at least ten times. At one of its ends the junction is not consistent with the germline gene, which may arise from a read error. The rearrangement uses TRBV7-7 and TRBJ2-1; 11 bases are shared with TRBD2. The CDR3 is 14 amino acids. Germline V gives CDR1 SSHAT, CDR2 FNYEAQ (reference sequence). The DNA for the CDR3 is TGTGCTAGCAGACGACTAGCGGGAAGGAATGAGCAGTTCTTC. It translates to CASRRLAGRNEQFF.

The rearrangement uses TRBV5-1 and TRBJ2-3; perhaps TRBD2 as D (6 bases). Trimming pared 3 bases from V and 1 base from J, leaving 15 bases between. The CDR3 runs 16 residues. Germline CDR1 reads SGHRS; CDR2 reads YFSETQ. The CDR3 is CASSSGLPRGTDTQYF. CDR3 bases: TGCGCCAGCAGCTCGGGACTCCCTAGGGGCACAGATACGCAGTATTTT.

The J gene is TRBJ2-2, the V gene TRBV5-1, with 11 bases fitting TRBD2. Germline V CDR1 and CDR2: SGHRS, YFSETQ. The V gene end was trimmed by 3 bases and the J gene end by 3 bases; junction bases not matched to a gene: 10. This CDR3 region has 18 residues. DNA of the CDR3: TGCGCCAGCAGCTCCCTTTTTAGCGGGGGGGCCGACACCGGGGAGCTGTTTTTT. Protein sequence: CASSSLFSGGADTGELFF.

The chain couples TRBV20-1 to TRBJ2-2; D may be TRBD2 (6 bases). The V gene's germline CDR1 is DFQATT and CDR2 SNEGSKA (reference sequence). V was trimmed by 6 bases and J by 2 bases, leaving 13 bases between them. This CDR3 has 14 amino acids. The CDR3 protein is CSATERVNTGELFF. The CDR3 coding sequence is TGCAGTGCCACGGAGCGGGTAAACACCGGGGAGCTGTTTTTT.

This chain uses TRBV4-1 with TRBJ2-7, with TRBD2 matching 13 bases. CDR3 length: 17 amino acids. J gave up 3 bases and V 4 bases, and 9 bases lay outside the gene matches. The germline gives CDR1 MGHRA, CDR2 YSYEKL. This CDR3 reads CASSLRLAGGSHYEQYF. CDR3 nucleotides: TGCGCCAGCAGCCTCCGACTAGCGGGAGGATCTCACTACGAGCAGTACTTC.

V gene TRBV20-1 combines with J gene TRBJ2-5, with TRBD2 as a possible D gene (5 bases). This CDR3 has 12 residues. CDR1 and CDR2 from the germline V gene are DFQATT and SNEGSKA (reference sequence). V shed 5 bases and J shed 3 bases, with 10 bases lying between them. The CDR3 loop is CSAEDLKETQYF. The CDR3 bases are TGCAGTGCTGAGGACTTGAAAGAGACCCAGTACTTC.

This sequence joins TRBV14 and TRBJ2-3, with 9 bases fitting TRBD2. The germline V gene encodes CDR1 SGHDN and CDR2 FVKESK. V shed 1 base, J shed 7 bases, and the junction held 12 bases outside the gene matches. The CDR3 length is 17 residues. The CDR3: CASSQAARGSGRYTQYF. The CDR3 DNA sequence: TGTGCCAGCAGCCAAGCCGCGCGGGGTAGCGGGAGATATACGCAGTATTTT.

The chain has TRBV20-1 and TRBJ2-7; tentative D call: TRBD1 (6 bases). This CDR3 region has 10 residues. From germline, CDR1 is DFQATT and CDR2 SNEGSKA (reference sequence). V lost 3 bases to trimming and J lost 7 bases, with 7 bases between them. The CDR3 sequence: CSASRGEQYF. Written as DNA, the CDR3 is TGCAGTGCTAGTAGGGGGGAGCAGTACTTC.

The chain employs TRBV6-6 and TRBJ1-5; the match to TRBD1 covers 9 bases. Germline trimming cut 5 bases from V and 5 bases from J; bases unmatched to any gene: 7. This CDR3 spans 15 amino acids. From germline, CDR1 is MNHNY and CDR2 SVGAGI (reference sequence). The CDR3 bases are TGTGCCAGCAGTGGGGACAGGGTCCTAGATCAGCCCCAGCATTTT. Translating gives CASSGDRVLDQPQHF.

This chain connects TRBV7-2 to TRBJ2-1; D gene unclear. Germline CDR1 SGHTA, CDR2 FQGNSA. This CDR3 region has 14 residues. Deletions cut 1 base from V and 6 bases from J, with 10 bases between. The CDR3 DNA reads TGTGCCAGCAGCTTAGGGCGCGGCATCAATGAGCAGTTCTTC. The encoded protein is CASSLGRGINEQFF. Combining the CDR3 with reference TRBV7-2 and TRBJ2-1 gives the whole variable domain GAGVSQSPSNKVTEKGKDVELRCDPISGHTALYWYRQSLGQGLEFLIYFQGNSAPDKSGLPSDRFSAERTGGSVSTLTIQRTQQEDSAVYLCASSLGRGINEQFFGPGTRLTVL.

The J gene is TRBJ1-2, the V gene TRBV4-1; 7 positions agree with TRBD1. Looked up from germline, CDR1 is MGHRA and CDR2 is YSYEKL. V gave up 1 base and J gave up 9 bases; unmatched junction bases: 8. This CDR3 contains 14 residues. The CDR3: CASSQGDSWRSYTF. CDR3 sequence (DNA): TGCGCCAGCAGCCAAGGGGACAGCTGGCGAAGCTACACCTTC.

CDR3 region: CASSLRGPGTEAFF. The CDR3 region has the DNA TGTGCCAGCAGTTTGAGGGGGCCTGGCACTGAAGCTTTCTTT. The chain recombines TRBV7-3 with TRBJ1-1; the match to TRBD1 covers 7 bases. This CDR3 spans 14 amino acids. In germline, CDR1 is SGHTA, CDR2 FQGTGA. The V and J ends lost 6 bases and 4 bases, in that order; junction bases with no gene match: 8.

The rearrangement joins TRBV12-5 to TRBJ2-1; TRBD1 or TRBD2 may be the D gene (5 bases each). Germline V gene data show CDR1 as LGHNT and CDR2 as FRNRAP. The CDR3 covers 15 residues. Trimming left V 5 bases short and J 10 bases short, with 21 bases between. The CDR3 reads CASGPTPGVGREQFF. DNA of the CDR3: TGTGCTAGTGGTCCTACCCCCGGGGTGGGACGGGAGCAGTTCTTC.

This clonotype was observed many times. This sequence joins TRBV27 and TRBJ2-7; 13 positions match TRBD2. The CDR3 totals 16 residues. CDR1 and CDR2 from the germline V gene are MNHEY and SMNVEV (reference sequence). V was clipped by 4 bases and J by 4 bases; unmatched bases: 7. The CDR3 nucleotides read TGTGCCAGCAGTTCGAGACTAGCGGGAGGTCTTTACGAGCAGTACTTC. The encoded protein is CASSSRLAGGLYEQYF.

The chain carries TRBV29-1 and TRBJ1-2, with 9 bases identical to TRBD1. The CDR3 is 15 residues long. The V segment lost 6 bases and the J segment 2 bases; nucleotides outside the gene matches: 10. Germline lookup yields CDR1 SQVTM and CDR2 ANQGSEA. The chain's CDR3 is CSVPGEGQGNYGYTF. The CDR3 DNA reads TGCAGCGTCCCGGGGGAGGGACAGGGAAACTATGGCTACACCTTC. Drawing the rest from reference TRBV29-1 and TRBJ1-2, the complete variable domain is SAVISQKPSRDICQRGTSLTIQCQVDSQVTMMFWYRQQPGQSLTLIATANQGSEATYESGFVIDKFPISRPNLTFSTLTVSNMSPEDSSIYLCSVPGEGQGNYGYTFGSGTRLTVV.